The clone carrying this T cell receptor beta chain was detected a few times. Its cognate antigen is unknown. The data were taken from a study of CD8 T cells in ankylosing spondylitis. Findings and caveats of the study: Several highly homologous variants made up a TCR beta motif, and this motif appeared characteristic of ankylosing spondylitis blood. Some motif variants had been reported before (in reactive arthritis synovial fluid and blood).

CDR3 length: 17 residues. Germline trimming cut 0 bases from V and 5 bases from J; bases unmatched to any gene: 8. CDR1 SGHRS and CDR2 YFSETQ come from the germline V gene. Using quantitative 5'-RACE with molecular barcodes, the authors made TCR beta libraries. From the 5' RACE reads, TCRdb called clonotypes with MiXCR, one entry per CDR3 protein. The data hold 250,000 to 350,000 distinct CDR3 sequences, with about 19% observed a single time. Material: blood, either unsorted or a sorted T cell fraction (not recorded which). This TCR was sampled from a male donor with ankylosing spondylitis or in good health (not recorded which). The V and J genes are TRBV5-1 and TRBJ2-5; 12 bases match TRBD1. The CDR3 is CASSLAGQGASMETQYF. The CDR3 DNA reads as TGCGCCAGCAGCTTGGCGGGACAGGGGGCTTCTATGGAGACCCAGTACTTC.